A single sample gave rise to the 5 T cell receptor beta chains below, sequenced in a study of T cell repertoires in cytomegalovirus infection. For these TCRs, the target antigens are not known. TCRdb used MiXCR to reprocess the reads, holding one entry per CDR3 protein. The sample shows about 920,000 distinct CDR3 sequences, around 32% of them seen only once. Sequenced here: cultured CD8+ T cells from PBMCs, sampled from culture after CMV antigen stimulation. The receptors stem from a human donor in good health (CMV status not recorded). Some clones in this sample may be carry-over from other donors' samples.

This chain joins TRBV6-5 and TRBJ2-7, with a weak D call TRBD2 (5 bases). Germline CDR1 reads MNHEY; CDR2 reads SVGAGI. V gave up 0 bases and J gave up 6 bases, with 12 bases separating them. This CDR3 has 14 residues. CDR3 DNA sequence: TGTGCCAGCAGTTACTCGGGGAGCTCAGGCGAGCAGTACGTC. This encodes CASSYSGSSGEQYV.

This clonotype showed up just a few times. J is TRBJ2-3 and V is TRBV19; 9 nucleotides align to TRBD1. Germline V gene lookup returns CDR1 LNHDA and CDR2 SQIVND (reference sequence). V lost 11 bases, J lost 5 bases, and 11 bases stayed unmatched. This CDR3 contains 14 residues. CDR3 region: CASNRDRAGDTQYF. In nucleotides, the CDR3 is TGTGCCTCGAACCGGGACAGGGCTGGAGATACGCAGTATTTT.

This chain uses TRBV5-1 with TRBJ2-7; D is unresolved. This CDR3 region has 13 residues. Trimming removed 4 bases from V and 6 bases from J, with 14 bases in between. Germline CDR1 SGHRS, CDR2 YFSETQ. The CDR3 is CASSPDIYGEQYF. CDR3 nucleotide sequence: TGCGCCAGCAGCCCTGACATTTATGGCGAGCAGTACTTC.

This clonotype was seen a handful of times. The V call is TRBV5-4, the J call TRBJ2-7; perhaps TRBD1 as D (6 bases). This CDR3 contains 13 residues. Germline CDR1 is SGHNT and CDR2 is YYREEE (reference sequence). Trimming took 4 bases from V and 6 from J, leaving 14 bases between them. CDR3: CASSLNRVSEQYV. The CDR3 bases are TGTGCCAGCAGCCTAAACAGGGTCAGCGAGCAGTACGTC.

V is TRBV5-1 and J is TRBJ2-3; unclear D gene. The V gene's germline CDR1 is SGHRS and CDR2 YFSETQ. The CDR3 totals 15 residues. V was cut by 2 bases and J by 3 bases, with 13 bases left in between. CDR3 coding DNA: TGCGCCAGCAGCTTATACACTAACCCAACAGATACGCAGTATTTT. It codes for CASSLYTNPTDTQYF. Looking up the rest from reference TRBV5-1 and TRBJ2-3 gives the full variable domain: KAGVTQTPRYLIKTRGQQVTLSCSPISGHRSVSWYQQTPGQGLQFLFEYFSETQRNKGNFPGRFSGRQFSNSRSEMNVSTLELGDSALYLCASSLYTNPTDTQYFGPGTRLTVL.